The 18 T cell receptor beta chains below were found in one sample sequenced in a study of sequential checkpoint blockade in melanoma. Using immunoSEQ multiplex PCR, the repertoire was profiled, and TCRdb retains in-frame clones only, with some absent. The table records 32,000 or so clones, approximately 81% of them present only once. The treatment was: randomized to nivolumab then ipilimumab (arm A) or the reverse (arm B). Material: CD8+ T cells sorted from blood (inferred from file names), obtained from a patient given nivolumab and ipilimumab in sequence. The receptors were sampled from a human donor with melanoma.

The chain joins TRBV30 to TRBJ2-2; 9 positions match TRBD1. J was trimmed by 5 bases and V by 3 bases; bases with no gene match: 7. CDR3 length equals 15 residues. Germline V gene sequence: CDR1 GTSNPN, CDR2 SVGIG (reference sequence). For the CDR3, the DNA is TGTGCCTGGAGCCTAACAGGGGGCTGGACCGGGGAGCTGTTTTTT. Translation: CAWSLTGGWTGELFF.

The CDR3, as DNA: TGTGCCAGCAGTCCCATGGGACAGGTGGGCGAGCAGTACTTC. Amino acid sequence: CASSPMGQVGEQYF. V gene TRBV28 combines with J gene TRBJ2-7; TRBD1 matches at 8 bases. Losses at the gene ends were 5 bases for V and 6 bases for J; bases not matched to a gene: 9. Germline CDR1 is MDHEN and CDR2 is SYDVKM. This CDR3 spans 14 amino acids.

The rearrangement links TRBV7-3 to TRBJ2-1; 15 positions match TRBD2. This CDR3 spans 13 amino acids. Trimming took 3 bases from V and 12 from J; bases not matched to a gene: 0. The V gene's germline CDR1 is SGHTA and CDR2 FQGTGA. This CDR3 reads CASSLGLAGGQFF. Here the CDR3 DNA reads TGTGCCAGCAGCTTGGGACTAGCGGGAGGGCAGTTCTTC.

V and J are TRBV27 and TRBJ2-5, with a tentative D call TRBD1 (6 bases). The DNA end is more similar to TRBJ2-7, so the J call may be wrong. The CDR3 runs to 15 residues. CDR1 and CDR2 (germline): MNHEY, SMNVEV (reference sequence). CDR3 loop: CASSLDRSGFNEQYF. The CDR3 region has the DNA TGTGCCAGCAGCCTGGACAGATCAGGCTTCAACGAGCAGTACTTC.

The chain joins TRBV6-5 to TRBJ1-2; a weak D match, TRBD1 (6 bases). This CDR3 spans 14 amino acids. Trimming took off 6 bases at V and 7 bases at J, with 18 bases between the two ends. The germline V gene has CDR1 MNHEY and CDR2 SVGAGI. The CDR3: CASSYREVRGGYTF. The CDR3 coding sequence is TGTGCCAGCAGCTACAGGGAGGTCCGGGGTGGCTACACCTTC.

This chain links TRBV13 with TRBJ1-2, with 10 bases identical to TRBD1. The junction had 10 bases not matched to a gene; V was cut back by 6 bases and J by 6 bases. This CDR3 has 15 amino acids. Germline CDR1 PRHDT, CDR2 FYEKMQ (reference sequence). CDR3 amino acids: CASSFWGQGSHGYTF. Here the CDR3 DNA reads TGTGCCAGCAGTTTTTGGGGACAGGGGTCACATGGCTACACCTTC.

V gene TRBV7-9 combines with J gene TRBJ2-1, with 12 nucleotides matching TRBD2. There are 15 residues in the CDR3. Germline V gene sequence: CDR1 SEHNR, CDR2 FQNEAQ (reference sequence). Unmatched junction bases numbered 3, after V lost 1 base and J lost 8 bases. The CDR3 protein is CASSLGLAGADEQFF. The CDR3 DNA sequence: TGTGCCAGCAGCTTAGGACTAGCGGGAGCGGATGAGCAGTTCTTC.

The chain couples TRBV11-2 to TRBJ1-2; a possible D gene is TRBD1 (6 bases). Looked up from germline, CDR1 is SGHAT and CDR2 is FQNNGV. V shed 0 bases and J shed 0 bases, with 14 bases lying between them. The CDR3 is 17 residues long. This CDR3 is CASSLDMGQLANYGYTF. CDR3 in DNA: TGTGCCAGCAGCTTAGATATGGGACAATTAGCTAACTATGGCTACACCTTC. Based on the CDR3 plus reference TRBV11-2 and TRBJ1-2, the full variable domain is EAGVAQSPRYKIIEKRQSVAFWCNPISGHATLYWYQQILGQGPKLLIQFQNNGVVDDSQLPKDRFSAERLKGVDSTLKIQPAKLEDSAVYLCASSLDMGQLANYGYTFGSGTRLTVV.

This chain connects TRBV28 to TRBJ1-2; a possible D gene is TRBD1 (6 bases). Germline CDR1 reads MDHEN; CDR2 reads SYDVKM. The CDR3 loop spans 13 amino acids. V was shortened by 3 bases and J by 6 bases, with 11 bases between the two germline ends. CDR3 protein: CASSLAGGHGYTF. For the CDR3, the DNA is TGTGCCAGCAGTTTGGCCGGGGGGCATGGCTACACCTTC.

This clone came up a few times. The chain has TRBV14 and TRBJ1-5; D remains ambiguous. The V gene's germline CDR1 is SGHDN and CDR2 FVKESK. CDR3 length: 12 amino acids. V lost 0 bases to trimming and J lost 7 bases, with 4 bases between them. CDR3 nucleotide sequence: TGTGCCAGCAGCCAAGATCGGCAGCCCCAGCATTTT. It codes for CASSQDRQPQHF.

CDR3: CASSQGNREAPYEQYF. DNA of the CDR3: TGTGCCAGCAGCCAAGGGAACAGGGAAGCCCCCTACGAGCAGTACTTC. The rearrangement uses TRBV27 and TRBJ2-7; TRBD1 might be the D (6 bases). Trimming took 6 bases from V and 2 from J, leaving 20 bases between them. The CDR3 runs to 16 residues. CDR1 is MNHEY, CDR2 SMNVEV, per germline (reference sequence).

The chain combines TRBV12-2 with TRBJ1-2; TRBD1 is the table's D call and was not checked against the DNA. TRBV12-2 is described as a pseudogene. The CDR3 totals 12 residues. The CDR3 nucleotides are TGTGCAAGTCGCTTGACAGGGGATGGCTACACCTTC. It specifies CASRLTGDGYTF.

V gene TRBV4-1 combines with J gene TRBJ2-7; TRBD1 might be the D (6 bases). V was shortened by 3 bases and J by 3 bases, with 12 bases between the two germline ends. This CDR3 region has 14 residues. Germline V lookup: CDR1 MGHRA, CDR2 YSYEKL. The DNA of the CDR3 is TGCGCCAGCAGCCAGAAGGACAGCTTCTACGAGCAGTACTTC. It yields the protein CASSQKDSFYEQYF.

This clone showed up just once. V and J are TRBV6-6 and TRBJ2-7; 11 nucleotides line up with TRBD2. The CDR3 has 14 amino acids. CDR1 is MNHNY, CDR2 SVGAGI, per germline (reference sequence). Losses at the gene ends were 5 bases for V and 3 bases for J; bases not matched to a gene: 3. The CDR3 coding sequence is TGTGCCAGCAGTACTAGCGGGGGTTACTACGAGCAGTACTTC. Translating gives CASSTSGGYYEQYF.

The chain carries TRBV25-1 and TRBJ2-1; 7 nucleotides agree with TRBD2. The V segment lost 6 bases and the J segment 5 bases; nucleotides outside the gene matches: 10. The germline gives CDR1 MGHDK, CDR2 SYGVNS. The CDR3 contains 15 residues. The CDR3, as DNA: TGTGCCAGCAGCGCGGAAGCGGGAAGCCACAATGAGCAGTTCTTC. This sequence encodes CASSAEAGSHNEQFF.

CDR3 region: CASNVAGPYEQYF. CDR3 nucleotide sequence: TGTGCCAGCAATGTGGCAGGGCCCTACGAGCAGTACTTC. This sequence joins TRBV11-2 and TRBJ2-7; D perhaps matches TRBD1 (5 bases). The CDR3 extends over 13 amino acids. Germline loops: CDR1 SGHAT, CDR2 FQNNGV. Between the trimmed V and J ends, which lost 7 bases and 2 bases, there was a span of 12 bases.

The chain combines TRBV4-1 with TRBJ2-1; D may be TRBD1 (5 bases). The CDR3 has 15 amino acids. V lost 7 bases, J lost 1 base, and 14 bases lay in between. Germline lookup yields CDR1 MGHRA and CDR2 YSYEKL. CDR3 region: CASKPGILSYNEQFF. The CDR3 DNA reads as TGCGCCAGCAAGCCAGGGATTCTGTCCTACAATGAGCAGTTCTTC.

The rearrangement uses TRBV30 and TRBJ2-3; the D is unclear. The V gene's germline CDR1 is GTSNPN and CDR2 SVGIG (reference sequence). V was shortened by 0 bases and J by 6 bases, with 16 bases between the two germline ends. The CDR3 has 15 residues. The CDR3 DNA reads as TGTGCCTGGAGTGTTACAGACATCGTTCGTGATACGCAGTATTTT. This codes for CAWSVTDIVRDTQYF.